The 10 T cell receptor beta chains given below trace back to one sample, sequenced in a study of tumor-infiltrating lymphocytes in primary liver carcinoma. Blood RNA came from unsorted whole blood; germline DNA was also extracted. The authors made TCR beta cDNA from 500 ng total RNA with a constant-region primer. Three nested multiplex PCR rounds, a slightly modified ARM-PCR, produced the libraries for TCR beta. TRBV1-TRBV30 forward primers and a C-beta reverse primer were used in the first two PCR rounds, which each ran for approximately 9 cycles. MiXCR, applied by TCRdb to the multiplex PCR reads, yields one record per CDR3 protein. The table shows a few hundred thousand distinct CDR3 sequences, with around three fifths occurring only once. Sequencing was carried out using peripheral blood. These TCRs come from a woman aged 25 to 39 with primary liver carcinoma and hepatitis B virus infection.

This clonotype was counted only a few times. The chain recombines TRBV4-1 with TRBJ2-5; the D gene is possibly TRBD1 (6 bases). The CDR3 has 14 residues. V lost 1 base, J lost 3 bases, and 9 bases lay in between. CDR1 and CDR2 from the germline V gene are MGHRA and YSYEKL. CDR3 sequence: CASSQVPGEETQYF. CDR3 in DNA: TGCGCCAGCAGCCAAGTCCCAGGGGAAGAGACCCAGTACTTC.

This clonotype was picked up many times. This chain uses TRBV12-3 or TRBV12-4 with TRBJ1-1; D not resolved. Trimming took 6 bases from V and 4 from J, leaving 6 bases between them. This CDR3 contains 11 residues. The CDR3 nucleotides read TGTGCCAGCAGCCCCGGCACTGAAGCTTTCTTT. It yields the protein CASSPGTEAFF.

As regards this clonotype: The junction departs from germline at one end; a sequencing error may be responsible. V usage is TRBV11-2 and J usage is TRBJ2-5; TRBD1 matches at 8 bases. The CDR3 covers 17 residues. Germline V gives CDR1 SGHAT, CDR2 FQNNGV. CDR3 protein: CVSSPRSGSGGAKTQYF. The CDR3 DNA is TGTGTCAGCAGCCCTCGTTCCGGGTCAGGGGGCGCGAAGACCCAGTACTTC.

Only a few counts were recorded for this clonotype. This chain links TRBV4-1 with TRBJ1-2; D is undetermined. Trimming pared 2 bases from V and 8 bases from J, leaving 15 bases between. The CDR3 covers 14 residues. CDR1 and CDR2 (germline): MGHRA, YSYEKL. CDR3 nucleotides: TGCGCCAGCAGCCAACCCCTCGGGTCCAGCGGCTACACCTTC. This translates into CASSQPLGSSGYTF.

Points on this clonotype: This clone may be a read error of a much larger clone one base away. The V call is TRBV12-3 or TRBV12-4, the J call TRBJ1-6, with D hard to call. This CDR3 has 15 amino acids. The CDR3, as DNA: TGTGCCAGCAGTCAGTTCCTGAAGCAGTACTCACTCCTCCACTTT. Encoded protein: CASSQFLKQYSLLHF.

With respect to this clonotype: The CDR3 does not end in the conserved phenylalanine or tryptophan, so this is likely a read error. No DNA is shown, since the ends of the CDR3 on it are uncertain; the CDR3 is the one TCRdb lists. The chain employs TRBV5-4 and TRBJ2-3; no check of the table's D call, TRBD2, against the DNA was made. CDR1 and CDR2 from the germline V gene are SGHNT and YYREEE (reference sequence). With termini counted, the CDR3 has 18 amino acids. The CDR3 here is CVSSLGVSGRIGADTPYS.

The J gene is TRBJ1-2, the V gene TRBV6-1, with D unclear. CDR1 is MNHNS, CDR2 SASEGT, per germline. This CDR3 has 13 amino acids. V lost 10 bases, J lost 5 bases, and 17 bases lay in between. The CDR3 nucleotides are TGTGCCACTCGCGCGGCGGATTTTTATGGCTACACCTTC. Translating gives CATRAADFYGYTF.

The chain joins TRBV29-1 to TRBJ2-3; unclear D gene. Germline CDR1 is SQVTM and CDR2 is ANQGSEA. The CDR3 loop spans 11 amino acids. CDR3 coding DNA: TGCAACTATCCCTTTGGAGATACGCAGTATTTT. This gives the protein CNYPFGDTQYF.

Comment on this clonotype: Since a much larger clone is just one base distant, this may be a read error. This chain connects TRBV6-5 to TRBJ2-2, with D perhaps TRBD1 or TRBD2 (6 bases each). Between the trimmed V and J ends, which lost 6 bases and 4 bases, there was a span of 12 bases. The CDR3 extends over 14 amino acids. Germline V gene data show CDR1 as MNHEY and CDR2 as SVGAGI. The CDR3 spells CASRRGAATGELFF. The DNA of the CDR3 is TGTGCCAGCAGGAGGGGGGCCGCCACCGGGGAGCTGTTTTTT.

This chain joins TRBV4-2 and TRBJ2-7; D may correspond to TRBD1 or TRBD2 (5 bases each). Trimming cost V 4 bases and J 2 bases, with 12 bases left between them. Germline CDR1 LGHNA, CDR2 YNFKEQ. The CDR3 contains 14 residues. CDR3 DNA sequence: TGTGCCAGCAGCCTAGCGTGGGGCCCCTACGAGCAGTACTTC. This translates into CASSLAWGPYEQYF.